A single sample gave rise to the 27 T cell receptor beta chains below, sequenced in a study of blood T cells in healthy people across ages. A sample-barcoded 5' primer and a J-beta primer mix were used in a second PCR of about 7 to 11 cycles. TCRdb called the 5' RACE reads again in MiXCR, with one record for every CDR3 protein. The sample carries 550,000 to 700,000 distinct CDR3 sequences, approximately 27% recorded once. Source material: blood. The origin of the receptors is a woman in her seventies in good health.

At least ten counts were recorded for this clonotype. The chain combines TRBV4-3 with TRBJ2-1; 7 nucleotides align to TRBD1. Germline CDR1 and CDR2: LGHNA and YSLEER. The ends lost 8 bases at V and 0 bases at J; junction bases unmatched: 7. There are 15 residues in the CDR3. CDR3 DNA: TGCGCCAGCGCCGTCGGGGACAGCTCCTACAATGAGCAGTTCTTC. Amino acids: CASAVGDSSYNEQFF.

The rearrangement links TRBV12-3 or TRBV12-4 to TRBJ2-1, with TRBD1 as a possible D gene (6 bases). The CDR3 consists of 13 residues. Trimming took 7 bases from V and 9 from J, leaving 16 bases between them. The CDR3 sequence: CASTQMIGGEQFF. The CDR3 nucleotides are TGTGCCAGCACCCAGATGATAGGGGGTGAGCAGTTCTTC.

CDR3 residues: CASTVLAGLYEQYF. The CDR3 DNA follows: TGTGCCAGCACGGTTCTAGCGGGCCTCTACGAGCAGTACTTC. V gene TRBV2 combines with J gene TRBJ2-7; 8 bases align to TRBD2. The junction had 8 bases not matched to a gene; V was cut back by 7 bases and J by 3 bases. Germline assignment: CDR1 SNHLY and CDR2 FYNNEI. The CDR3 consists of 14 residues.

The chain carries TRBV7-2 and TRBJ2-7; TRBD1 matches at 11 bases. Germline CDR1 reads SGHTA; CDR2 reads FQGNSA. This CDR3 is 15 amino acids long. V shed 5 bases, J shed 4 bases, and the junction held 7 bases outside the gene matches. The DNA of the CDR3 is TGTGCCAGCAGCCGGACCGGACAGGGGGCATACGAGCAGTACTTC. Protein sequence: CASSRTGQGAYEQYF.

This clonotype was observed a few times. The chain couples TRBV4-1 to TRBJ1-3, with TRBD1 matching over 10 bases. The CDR3 is 17 residues long. The ends lost 4 bases at V and 0 bases at J; junction bases unmatched: 6. Per the germline V gene, CDR1 is MGHRA and CDR2 is YSYEKL. CDR3 DNA: TGCGCCAGCAGCCCCCGACAGGGGGCCAGCTCTGGAAACACCATATATTTT. Its protein is CASSPRQGASSGNTIYF.

The chain is built from TRBV29-1 and TRBJ2-2, with D possibly being TRBD1 (6 bases). CDR1 and CDR2 from the germline V gene are SQVTM and ANQGSEA. The V end lost 7 bases, the J end lost 4 bases, and 13 bases lay between the germline ends. There are 13 residues in the CDR3. CDR3 loop: CSARTVPTGELFF. The CDR3, as DNA: TGCAGCGCGAGGACAGTTCCCACCGGGGAGCTGTTTTTT.

This clonotype was found a few times. V gene TRBV6-6 combines with J gene TRBJ2-7; D not resolved. Trimming stripped 5 bases from V and 0 bases from J, with 8 bases between. This CDR3 is built from 13 residues. Germline CDR1 is MNHNY and CDR2 is SVGAGI (reference sequence). CDR3 region: CASSKPDSYEQYF. The DNA for the CDR3 is TGTGCCAGCAGTAAGCCAGACTCCTACGAGCAGTACTTC.

This clonotype was seen repeatedly, ten times or more. The genes are TRBV9 and TRBJ2-5, with a possible D match to TRBD1 (5 bases). Trimming shortened V by 4 bases and J by 0 bases, and 13 bases separated the two germline ends. Germline V gene lookup returns CDR1 SGDLS and CDR2 YYNGEE. The CDR3 runs to 15 residues. In DNA, the CDR3 is TGTGCCAGCAGCCAGGGTTCTGGGTACCAAGAGACCCAGTACTTC. It is translated as CASSQGSGYQETQYF.

The rearrangement joins TRBV7-2 to TRBJ1-5; tentative D call: TRBD1 (5 bases). The CDR3 is 17 amino acids. Germline loops: CDR1 SGHTA, CDR2 FQGNSA. The V gene lost 4 bases and the J gene lost 2 bases, with 18 bases spanning the gap. The CDR3 reads CASSSGPDHGRNQPQHF. In nucleotides, the CDR3 is TGTGCCAGCAGCTCAGGGCCAGACCACGGCCGCAATCAGCCCCAGCATTTT.

This clonotype was picked up many times. CDR3 in DNA: TGTGCCAGCAGGCGCGCGGAGGCCGGGGACAAAAACATTCAGTACTTC. Translated, it gives CASRRAEAGDKNIQYF. The chain is built from TRBV6-2 or TRBV6-3 and TRBJ2-4; possible D gene TRBD2, 5 bases. Trimming cost V 6 bases and J 3 bases, with 18 bases left between them. Germline CDR1 MNHEY, CDR2 SVGEGT. The CDR3 loop spans 16 amino acids.

Turning to this clonotype: Given the absence of the conserved phenylalanine or tryptophan at the CDR3 end, a read error is likely. This chain uses TRBV9 with TRBJ2-5; 10 bases line up with TRBD2. CDR3 size: 16 residues. V lost 1 base and J lost 5; bases outside the gene matches: 8. Germline loops: CDR1 SGDLS, CDR2 YYNGEE. CDR3 protein: CASSVTSGATTETQYL. CDR3 in DNA: TGTGCCAGCAGCGTAACTAGCGGGGCGACCACGGAGACCCAGTACCTC.

V usage is TRBV7-2 and J usage is TRBJ2-3, with 7 nucleotides matching TRBD2. V trimming: 6 bases; J trimming: 4 bases; junction bases outside the gene matches: 16. CDR1 is SGHTA, CDR2 FQGNSA, per germline. This CDR3 contains 17 residues. CDR3 sequence (DNA): TGTGCCAGCAGACGGGGACTAACGCCTGAGTCGGCAGATACGCAGTATTTT. As protein: CASRRGLTPESADTQYF.

The chain uses TRBV6-5 and TRBJ2-3, with D maybe TRBD1 (7 bases). Germline V gene sequence: CDR1 MNHEY, CDR2 SVGAGI. V shed 5 bases and J shed 10 bases, with 16 bases lying between them. The CDR3 is made up of 13 amino acids. In nucleotides, the CDR3 is TGTGCCAGCAGTCCATATAGCAGGGGGGCGCAGTATTTT. Amino acids: CASSPYSRGAQYF.

This clonotype was detected many times. The rearrangement uses TRBV7-2 and TRBJ1-3; D is perhaps TRBD1 (6 bases). The CDR3 extends over 16 amino acids. Germline values: CDR1 SGHTA, CDR2 FQGNSA. V was clipped by 5 bases and J by 0 bases, with 14 bases between them. This chain's CDR3 is CASSVQGPRSGNTIYF. The CDR3 nucleotides read TGTGCCAGCAGCGTACAGGGTCCCCGCTCTGGAAACACCATATATTTT. Filled out from reference TRBV7-2 and TRBJ1-3, the complete variable domain reads GAGVSQSPSNKVTEKGKDVELRCDPISGHTALYWYRQSLGQGLEFLIYFQGNSAPDKSGLPSDRFSAERTGGSVSTLTIQRTQQEDSAVYLCASSVQGPRSGNTIYFGEGSWLTVV.

This clonotype was counted between two and nine times. The V call is TRBV7-2, the J call TRBJ2-4; TRBD1 agrees at 11 bases. Losses at the gene ends were 6 bases for V and 6 bases for J; bases not matched to a gene: 4. The CDR3 sequence is 14 residues long. Germline V gives CDR1 SGHTA, CDR2 FQGNSA. This CDR3 reads CASRPGTGGNIQYF. The CDR3 nucleotides read TGTGCCAGCAGGCCCGGGACAGGGGGAAACATTCAGTACTTC.

This clonotype was detected only a few times. The rearrangement uses TRBV3-1 and TRBJ2-1; 13 nucleotides align to TRBD2. The CDR3 runs 15 residues. The germline V gene encodes CDR1 LGHDT and CDR2 YNNKEL (reference sequence). With V trimmed by 2 bases and J by 8 bases, 3 bases remained unmatched. The DNA for the CDR3 is TGTGCCAGCAGCCAACGACTAGCGGGGGGAGATGAGCAGTTCTTC. Protein: CASSQRLAGGDEQFF.

This chain connects TRBV4-2 to TRBJ2-6; D remains unclear. Trimming removed 0 bases at V and 4 bases at J, with 7 bases between. Looked up from germline, CDR1 is LGHNA and CDR2 is YNFKEQ. This CDR3 contains 15 residues. CDR3 residues: CASSQEGKGANVLTF. CDR3 in DNA: TGTGCCAGCAGCCAAGAGGGGAAGGGGGCCAACGTCCTGACTTTC.

V gene TRBV12-3 or TRBV12-4 combines with J gene TRBJ2-3, with TRBD2 identical over 9 bases. This CDR3 comprises 17 residues. V lost 0 bases and J lost 2; bases outside the gene matches: 6. This CDR3 is CASSLALGGGDTDTQYF. Here the CDR3 DNA reads TGTGCCAGCAGTTTAGCTCTCGGCGGGGGGGACACAGATACGCAGTATTTT.

This clonotype was found a few times. The chain recombines TRBV12-3 or TRBV12-4 with TRBJ2-7; no definite D call. CDR3 length: 13 amino acids. V lost 6 bases to trimming and J lost 2 bases, with 11 bases between them. This CDR3 reads CASSQSGPYEQYF. The CDR3 DNA reads TGTGCCAGCAGCCAATCAGGCCCCTACGAGCAGTACTTC.

The rearrangement uses TRBV7-2 and TRBJ1-5; D unclear. Between the trimmed V and J ends, which lost 0 bases and 6 bases, there was a span of 6 bases. This CDR3 spans 13 amino acids. The germline gives CDR1 SGHTA, CDR2 FQGNSA. The CDR3 spells CASSLASIQPQHF. The CDR3 DNA is TGTGCCAGCAGCTTAGCTTCTATTCAGCCCCAGCATTTT.

In this sample, this clonotype turned up many times. One end of the junction varies from germline; a read error may be responsible. The chain has TRBV29-1 and TRBJ1-1; no reliable D call. This CDR3 has 12 residues. Looked up from germline, CDR1 is SQVTM and CDR2 is ANQGSEA. The CDR3 DNA reads TGTAGCGTTGAGAAGGGGAACACTGAAGCTTTCTTT. This encodes CSVEKGNTEAFF. Filled out from reference TRBV29-1 and TRBJ1-1, the complete variable domain reads SAVISQKPSRDICQRGTSLTIQCQVDSQVTMMFWYRQQPGQSLTLIATANQGSEATYESGFVIDKFPISRPNLTFSTLTVSNMSPEDSSIYLCSVEKGNTEAFFGQGTRLTVV.

This clonotype was seen a handful of times. The chain carries TRBV5-1 and TRBJ2-5, with D perhaps TRBD1 or TRBD2 (5 bases each). The length of the CDR3 is 14 residues. Trimming removed 2 bases at V and 1 base at J, with 9 bases between. Germline lookup yields CDR1 SGHRS and CDR2 YFSETQ. In DNA, the CDR3 is TGCGCCAGCAGCTTTTCAGGGAGCCAAGAGACCCAGTACTTC. This codes for CASSFSGSQETQYF.

The CDR3 bases are TGTGCCAGCTCACCAAGGGCAGGTTCGTTGGGCTCTGGAAACACCATATATTTT. Translated: CASSPRAGSLGSGNTIYF. J is TRBJ1-3 and V is TRBV18; D is ambiguous. This CDR3 is 18 amino acids long. Germline CDR1 KGHSH, CDR2 LQKENI. Trimming took off 2 bases at V and 0 bases at J, with 17 bases between the two ends.

This chain uses TRBV11-2 with TRBJ1-1; TRBD1 agrees at 10 bases. The CDR3 runs 16 residues. Trimming took 6 bases from V and 1 from J; bases not matched to a gene: 8. Germline V gives CDR1 SGHAT, CDR2 FQNNGV. The CDR3 protein is CASRERQGAGNTEAFF. The CDR3 coding sequence is TGTGCCAGCAGGGAACGACAGGGGGCAGGGAACACTGAAGCTTTCTTT.

The chain has TRBV6-5 and TRBJ1-2; D unclear. V was clipped by 6 bases and J by 7 bases, with 18 bases between them. Per the germline V gene, CDR1 is MNHEY and CDR2 is SVGAGI. CDR3 length: 14 residues. CDR3 loop: CASRAIGVEGGYTF. CDR3 sequence (DNA): TGTGCCAGCAGGGCGATTGGGGTAGAGGGTGGCTACACCTTC.

The chain couples TRBV29-1 to TRBJ1-1, with TRBD1 matching 7 bases. J was trimmed by 6 bases and V by 6 bases; bases with no gene match: 4. The CDR3 contains 11 residues. Germline-derived CDR1 and CDR2 are SQVTM and ANQGSEA. CDR3 bases: TGCAGCGTAGGGACAGCCTCTGAAGCTTTCTTT. This sequence encodes CSVGTASEAFF. Supplemented by reference TRBV29-1 and TRBJ1-1, the full variable domain reads SAVISQKPSRDICQRGTSLTIQCQVDSQVTMMFWYRQQPGQSLTLIATANQGSEATYESGFVIDKFPISRPNLTFSTLTVSNMSPEDSSIYLCSVGTASEAFFGQGTRLTVV.

This clonotype was observed at least ten times. The V call is TRBV7-2, the J call TRBJ2-5, with D unresolved. The V and J ends lost 5 bases and 1 base respectively, with 8 bases between them. The germline V gene encodes CDR1 SGHTA and CDR2 FQGNSA. This CDR3 contains 13 residues. CDR3 protein: CASSPSFQETQYF. CDR3 coding DNA: TGTGCCAGCAGCCCCTCCTTCCAAGAGACCCAGTACTTC.